Included here is one T cell receptor (beta chain) sequence, with context. As yet, its antigen is unknown. Profiled with immunoSEQ multiplex PCR; TCRdb holds only in-frame clones, not every one. The table records about 68,000 clones, 83% of them present only once. The CDR3 is made up of 14 amino acids. Germline CDR1 is SEHNR and CDR2 is FQNEAQ (reference sequence). J lost 4 bases, V lost 5 bases, and 2 bases had no gene match. This record comes from a study of OX40 agonist ivuxolimab in advanced cancers. General study findings and limits: Expanded clones were, on average, more numerous in CD8+ T cells than in CD4+.

The V call is TRBV7-9, the J call TRBJ1-3; 10 nucleotides agree with TRBD1. This TCR came from an adult with an advanced solid tumor such as melanoma, head and neck, liver or kidney cancer. Sequenced here: CD4+ or CD8+ T cells sorted from blood, sampled in a trial of the OX40 agonist ivuxolimab. The CDR3 sequence: CASSPDRGGNTIYF. CDR3 DNA sequence: TGTGCCAGCAGCCCGGACAGGGGGGGAAACACCATATATTTT.